The sequence of this TCR beta chain was determined in a study of cytomegalovirus exposure and HLA in healthy donors (dated by TCRdb to about 2017). Concerning the study at large: An earlier analysis of approximately 590 of the donors reported about 250 Gb of sequence data and roughly 110 million unique TCR beta sequences from about 200 million T cells. HLA typing included class I and class II loci at four-digit resolution. To predict cytomegalovirus infection status, the study brought together high-throughput TCR immunosequencing, statistical association of individual TCRs with disease status, and machine learning. Donor age, sex, ethnicity and CMV serostatus were compiled together with the repertoire data. A later analysis re-examined previously published TCR beta repertoires from over 500 donors and added high-resolution HLA genotyping to investigate patterns of TCR occurrence. To decide whether each TCR beta V gene segment behaved as functional or pseudogenic, an earlier analysis of fewer than 750 of the donors relied on high-throughput TCR beta sequencing. A later genetic analysis took genome-wide SNP genotypes for about three fifths of the 666 donors and used that subset as a discovery cohort. The later analysis used no new phenotypic data to find candidate immune exposures, relying instead on TCR beta sequences and their occurrence across donors. An early release that covered 500 to 800 HLA-typed donors contained about 300 gigabases of sequencing data and around 85 million unique TCR sequences. The study profiled the T cell repertoires of hundreds of subjects by immunosequencing and related them to cytomegalovirus serostatus. Among about 410 genotyped donors of the cohort, an average of approximately 240,000 unique TCR beta nucleotide sequences was sequenced per donor, of which about 19% were non-productive. Every discovery cohort repertoire had been produced on one sequencing platform. Typing coverage varied by locus: roughly 620-640 donors for A, B, C, DRB1 and DQB1; around 560 for DQA1; about 600 for DPA1; about 450 for DPB1. The study aimed to test whether signatures of past pathogen exposure could be identified by cataloging public T cell receptors. A few DR-DQ haplotypes were treated as single units for association and clustering because of strong linkage in the cohort. Of the roughly 400 genotyped donors, approximately 82% fell in the genetic ancestry cluster associated with self-reported Caucasian donors. Along with the approximately 700-subject first cohort, a separate validation cohort of more than 90 different subjects was used. What the study reported, not specific to this receptor: Most CMV-associated TCR beta chains appeared to be HLA-restricted in a later analysis, and the HLA associations seemed to be driven largely by CMV exposure. According to a later analysis, TCR association rates differed among HLA loci, with DRB1 alleles showing the most associated TCRs and HLA-C alleles showing the fewest. Roughly uniform sequencing depth across donors was assumed in presence/absence analyses, although this assumption may not hold. Broadly in line with IMGT annotations, most TCR beta V segments showed up in productive rearrangements about 90% or about 30% of the time in an earlier analysis of approximately 640 of the donors. Because counts were too low, 15 to 20 rarely observed V segments, including chromosome 9 orphons, were excluded from the earlier analysis of around 590 of the donors. In a later analysis, some 17,000 TCR beta sequences were associated with specific HLA alleles at a false discovery rate of 0.05. Compared with equally common non-associated chains, HLA-associated TCR beta chains in a later analysis were more clonally expanded and had lower generation probabilities. Because some donors lacked HLA typing at each locus, the association tests relied only on the typed subset. The classifier was reported to diagnose cytomegalovirus status with high specificity and sensitivity in both the original and validation cohorts. A later analysis reported that several top co-occurrence clusters appeared linked to parvovirus B19, influenza, CMV and Epstein-Barr virus. The sequencing pipeline was judged likely to have produced a cluster of highly shared sequence variants as a technical artifact. A further reported finding was that TCR beta sequences accurately predicted the HLA-A and HLA-B alleles for most subjects in the first cohort. Some IMGT-functional V segments, including TRBV6-2 and TRBV6-3, could not be distinguished by the 87-base-pair reads and were therefore excluded. In vitro tests confirmed that three of the cytomegalovirus-associated TCR beta chains recognize cytomegalovirus antigens. For the cohort, immune exposure information was limited to CMV serostatus. According to a later genetic analysis, donors in an Asian-associated ancestry cluster had fewer N-insertions in productive TCRs than the approximately 630-donor mean. The authors suggested that the approach could potentially be generalized to other disease states and immunological phenotypes. Correlated functional status among segregating V segments might reflect linkage disequilibrium, but an unknown experimental factor could not be ruled out. Most TCR sequences were seen in very few donors, while some public TCRs were found in many individuals. The cohort was sequenced for TCR beta chains only, and without alpha or paired-chain data the features that could be detected were limited. An association between a missense DCLRE1C variant and V-gene and J-gene trimming of TCR beta chains was found in a later genetic analysis and replicated in an independent cohort. Strong co-occurrence of HLA alleles, especially DR and DQ, made assigning TCR associations to individual alleles difficult. A total of 150 to 200 TCR beta chains were listed by the study as associated with cytomegalovirus.

Trimming at the junction amounts to 0 bases on V and 5 bases on J, and the germline ends lie 18 bases apart. Looking up the germline V gene yields CDR1 LGHNA and CDR2 YSLEER. CDR3 length: 17 amino acids, cysteine to phenylalanine. The entry retains the CDR3 DNA only, 51 bases that are in frame from base 1. The cohort consisted of 670 or so healthy bone marrow donors. Cohort members were all nominally healthy when sampled, although unrecorded immune exposures were likely present. The donor tested CMV seropositive, placing the donor among the 289 seropositive members of the cohort. A peripheral blood sample was provided by each donor, and peripheral blood mononuclear cells were used for TCR beta sequencing. The Qiagen DNeasy Blood Extraction Kit was used to extract genomic DNA from the blood cell samples. Library preparation employed the immunoSEQ multiplex PCR assay. For the multiplex PCR, a mixture combining 60 forward primers for TCR Vbeta segments and 13 reverse primers for TCR Jbeta segments was used. The CDR3 region of rearranged TCR beta genes was amplified from genomic DNA by a multiplex PCR assay. The amplified TCR beta libraries were sequenced on the Illumina HiSeq System as 87-base-pair reads. Per the original workflow: Across the 640 or so repertoires, a later analysis counted 75 million to 90 million unique TCR beta chains, 9.5 million to 13 million of which were shared by at least two donors. To remove PCR and sequencing errors, raw reads were error-corrected and collapsed into unique sequences using a nearest-neighbor algorithm that merged closely related sequences. To assign V, D and J gene segments, CDR3 sequences were aligned to IMGT reference sequences. Each retained sequence needed at least a six-nucleotide match to both a V gene segment and a J gene segment. A rearrangement counted as productive if the CDR3 had no stop codons and remained in frame with V and J, and every other rearrangement counted as non-productive. Following IMGT convention, CDR3 was defined as the stretch from the second conserved V-encoded cysteine to the conserved J-encoded phenylalanine. Sequences without an unambiguous match to a single V gene segment were excluded from the earlier analysis of about 630 of the donors. An earlier analysis of several hundred of the donors called V segments functional above 56.7% productive rearrangements and segregating when the between-donor standard deviation exceeded 5%. A statistical classification framework was built for diagnosing cytomegalovirus status from the catalog of TCR beta chain sequences. In a later analysis, V and J genes were assigned by comparing TCR nucleotide sequences against IMGT/GENE-DB human TR gene sequences. The TCRdist pipeline was used in a later analysis to assign CDR3 sequences and most-parsimonious VDJ recombination scenarios. In a later analysis, each TCR beta chain was defined by its CDR3 amino acid sequence together with its V-gene family, and reads without a unique V-gene family were excluded. To address suspected cross-contamination and a sequencing artifact, a later analysis removed 450 to 700 highly shared, low-generation-probability nucleotide sequences. A later analysis calculated a clonal expansion index for each public chain from normalized within-repertoire ranks of inferred template counts. A later analysis computed generation probabilities with a VDJ recombination model fitted to out-of-frame rearrangements, and checked the results against IGoR. In a later analysis, TCR-TCR, TCR-HLA and TCR-CMV co-occurrence was scored with hypergeometric tests, and a repertoire-size bias correction was applied to TCR pairs. A later analysis estimated false discovery rates by permuting HLA or CMV assignments 20 times. In a later analysis, co-occurring TCRs were grouped using DBSCAN, and TCRdist sequence similarity was added for clustering within HLA-allele-positive subsets. For co-occurrence clustering, repertoires with fewer than 30,000 or more than 120,000 public chains were excluded, along with four or five repertoires with anomalous nucleotide sharing. The table was pulled from immuneACCESS by TCRdb, which kept in-frame rearrangements only. Such tables lose some clones; where checked, under half of the loss comes from unresolved V genes, and the rest has no known cause. The DNA was the basis for D and trimming; V, J and clone size are from that table. This sample has some 57,000 clones in its table, and around 89% of those were observed once. About 1.6% of the sample lies in the top ten.

About this clone: The antigen this receptor binds is unknown. Base quality data are lacking; no much larger clone is found one base away.

Material: PBMCs. The chain links TRBV4-3 with TRBJ2-3, with a tentative D gene TRBD2 over 7 matching bases. The sequence came from a man aged 25 to 40 in good health and CMV-seropositive. The DNA is TGCGCCAGCAGCCAAGATCGTTCGGGGGGCGGAGGAGATACGCAGTATTTT. Protein translation: CASSQDRSGGGGDTQYF.